The source of this T cell receptor beta chain is a study of blood T cell repertoires in COVID-19. About the research overall: Acute-phase and convalescent COVID-19 samples originated in the United States, Italy and Spain. T cells, B-cell-depleted T cells, or PBMCs supplied cDNA or gDNA.

The table came from immunoSEQ multiplex PCR; TCRdb's copy has only in-frame clones and leaves some out. The sample includes under 150,000 clones, approximately 90% of them seen just once. Sequenced input: peripheral blood. The origin of this receptor is a man aged 65 to 79 with active COVID-19.

Here the CDR3 reads CATSSGTSGSYEQFF. As DNA, the CDR3 is TGTGCCACCAGTTCCGGGACTAGCGGGAGTTATGAGCAGTTCTTC. The rearrangement links TRBV24-1 to TRBJ2-1; 14 bases line up with TRBD2. This CDR3 region has 15 residues. V dropped 6 bases and J dropped 8; count of bases not matched to a gene: 5. Germline-derived CDR1 and CDR2 are KGHDR and SFDVKD.